These T cell receptor beta chains were read from a single sample in a study of T-cell memory formation after mild COVID-19. TCRdb reprocessed the 5' RACE reads via MiXCR and lists one record per CDR3 protein. Here the sample spans 400,000 to 500,000 distinct CDR3 sequences, approximately 19% being singletons. Sequencing was done on a sample of PBMCs or a T cell subset sorted from them (not recorded which). Source of these receptors: a man between 18 and 29 years old who had mild COVID-19 (a few samples of this study predate the infection). Cell type and time point are not known. CDR3s include the opening cysteine and the closing phenylalanine or tryptophan.

TRBV20-1	TRBJ1-1	CSARPDGNTEAFF
TRBV23-1	TRBJ2-7	CASSQSWPGGCYEQYF
TRBV20-1	TRBJ2-4	CSAAGVAKNIQYF
TRBV11-2	TRBJ1-2	CASSPGGGKYGYTF
TRBV7-9	TRBJ1-2	CASSFEGHYGYTF
TRBV20-1	TRBJ2-5	CSAPRGGPETQYF
TRBV12-3/TRBV12-4	TRBJ1-1	CASSPTGGDGWAFF
TRBV20-1	TRBJ1-5	CSARTWDRDQPQHF
TRBV28	TRBJ2-2	CASSRITQGTGELFF
TRBV10-3	TRBJ2-3	CAINIGGGRDTQYF
TRBV24-1	TRBJ2-1	CATSDRTGGKRSYNEQFF
TRBV5-1	TRBJ1-4	CASSSVGPNEKLFF
TRBV12-3/TRBV12-4	TRBJ1-1	CASSLGASEAFF
TRBV29-1	TRBJ1-5	CSAGQFRSNQPQHF
TRBV27	TRBJ2-3	CASSSPFDRADTQYF
TRBV4-3	TRBJ2-5	CASSPSFDRQETQYF
TRBV2	TRBJ2-1	CASRTGLASEQFF
TRBV4-1	TRBJ2-1	CASSKSGASYNEQFF
TRBV20-1	TRBJ2-2	CSARTQGGTGELFF
TRBV29-1	TRBJ1-5	CSVVAGSNQPQHF
TRBV5-1	TRBJ2-7	CASSWDRLEQYF
TRBV7-3	TRBJ2-7	CASSLPGQGFSYEQYF
TRBV5-1	TRBJ2-1	CASSPHANIGSYNEQFF
TRBV20-1	TRBJ1-2	CSARNRGLYYGYTF
TRBV27	TRBJ2-2	CASSWGGLGELFF
TRBV4-1	TRBJ1-3	CASSLGVLDTIYF
TRBV4-2	TRBJ2-3	CASSQGQGLTDTQYF
TRBV19	TRBJ2-7	CASSMAQGSREQYF
TRBV29-1	TRBJ1-1	CSAADSPNTEAFF
TRBV5-6	TRBJ1-2	CASSPWMVPLGYTF
TRBV6-1	TRBJ1-6	CASSGIPLHF
TRBV28	TRBJ2-1	CASSPPGLDNEQFF
TRBV18	TRBJ2-4	CASSDQGEDIQYF
TRBV7-2	TRBJ2-1	CASRGSWSLLSYNEQFF
TRBV14	TRBJ2-3	CASSSRLDTSSSTDTQYF
TRBV27	TRBJ1-1	CASSHHANTEAFF
TRBV7-9	TRBJ1-1	CASSFPGGAENTEAFF
TRBV20-1	TRBJ1-1	CSARKRGSGNTEAFF
TRBV12-3/TRBV12-4	TRBJ2-1	CASSLRGQGRNEQFF
TRBV15	TRBJ2-2	CATSSGNTGELFF
TRBV15	TRBJ2-5	CATSTGLERETQYF
TRBV7-2	TRBJ2-3	CASSVVAITDTQYF
TRBV7-6	TRBJ2-1	CASSLSLQEEYNEQFF
TRBV11-3	TRBJ2-3	CASSFLRDRHLTDTQYF
TRBV20-1	TRBJ1-1	CSAGLGSAGTEAFF
TRBV4-1	TRBJ1-1	CASSQVGYGMNTEAFF
TRBV5-1	TRBJ2-3	CASSLALGGAGDTQYF
TRBV5-5	TRBJ2-1	CASSPRQGLDEQFF
TRBV30	TRBJ1-5	CAWSEDSNQPQHF
TRBV5-1	TRBJ2-1	CASSKIGLAGENEQFF
TRBV18	TRBJ1-6	CASSPRRALYSPLHF
TRBV4-1	TRBJ1-1	CASSQHRGGVTEAFF
TRBV29-1	TRBJ1-1	CSVGQAGSTEAFF
TRBV9	TRBJ1-1	CASSAGGGGNTEAFF
TRBV4-1	TRBJ2-3	CASSQDRWQLTDTQYF